Described below is a single T cell receptor beta chain sequence and its context. What it binds is unknown. CDR1 is MNHGY and CDR2 is SAAAGT in the germline V gene. There are 14 residues in the CDR3. Trimming pared 7 bases from V and 3 bases from J, leaving 15 bases between. The data originate from a study of T cells in localized non-small cell lung cancer. Assay: immunoSEQ multiplex PCR; the TCRdb copy retains only in-frame clones and omits some. The sample contains about 2,800 clones, about 39% of which appear only once. The study's findings and limits: The tumor had only one region sequenced, so heterogeneity remains possible.

The sample here was lung tumor tissue, taken before any cancer treatment. The receptor was isolated from a male donor aged 60 or older with stage I squamous cell lung carcinoma. V and J are TRBV6-8 and TRBJ1-1; possibly TRBD1 for D (5 bases). In DNA form, the CDR3 reads TGTGCCAGCACCGATCGGGGCAGGGACACTGAAGCTTTCTTT. Residues: CASTDRGRDTEAFF.